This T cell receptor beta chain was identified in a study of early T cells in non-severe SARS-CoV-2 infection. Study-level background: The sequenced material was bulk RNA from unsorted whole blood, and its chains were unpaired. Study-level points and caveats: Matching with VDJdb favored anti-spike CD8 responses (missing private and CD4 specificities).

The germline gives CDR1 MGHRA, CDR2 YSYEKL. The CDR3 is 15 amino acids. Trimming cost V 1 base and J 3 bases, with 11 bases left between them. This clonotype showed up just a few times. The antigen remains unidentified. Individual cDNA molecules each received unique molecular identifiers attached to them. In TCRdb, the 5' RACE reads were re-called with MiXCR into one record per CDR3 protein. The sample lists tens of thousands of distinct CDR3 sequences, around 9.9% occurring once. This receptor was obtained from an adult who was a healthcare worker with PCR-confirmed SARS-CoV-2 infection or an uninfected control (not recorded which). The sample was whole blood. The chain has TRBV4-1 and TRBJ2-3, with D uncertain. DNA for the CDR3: TGCGCCAGCAGCCAAGTAGGTCGGGCAACAGATACGCAGTATTTT. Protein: CASSQVGRATDTQYF.